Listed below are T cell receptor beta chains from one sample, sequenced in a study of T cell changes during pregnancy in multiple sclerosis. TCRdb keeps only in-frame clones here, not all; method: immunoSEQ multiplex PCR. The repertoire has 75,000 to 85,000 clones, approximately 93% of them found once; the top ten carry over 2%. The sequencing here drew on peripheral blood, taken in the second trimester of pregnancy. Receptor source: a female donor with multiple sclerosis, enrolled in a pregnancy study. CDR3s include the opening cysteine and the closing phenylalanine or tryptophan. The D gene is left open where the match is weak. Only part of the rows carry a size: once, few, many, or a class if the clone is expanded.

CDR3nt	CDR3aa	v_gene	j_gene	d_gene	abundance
TGTGCCAGCAGCTTGGCAGGGGGGCTGGGGGAGACCCAGTACTTC	CASSLAGGLGETQYF	TRBV7-3	TRBJ2-5	NA	once
TGTGCCAGTAGTCGACGGACTATGGATACCCTTTACAATGAGCAGTTCTTC	CASSRRTMDTLYNEQFF	TRBV19	TRBJ2-1	NA	once
TGTGCCAGCAACAGGACGCCGAATGAAAAACTGTTTTTT	CASNRTPNEKLFF	TRBV2	TRBJ1-4	NA	NA
TGTGCCAGCAGACCGGGACAGGAGGTGGAAGAGCAGTACTTC	CASRPGQEVEEQYF	TRBV6-1	TRBJ2-7	TRBD1	few
TGTGCCAGTAGTATAGGGGCTATGGGAGAAGATGGCTACACCTTC	CASSIGAMGEDGYTF	TRBV19	TRBJ1-2	NA	NA
TGTGCCAGCAGGACAGCACAACTTACCTACGAGCAGTACTTC	CASRTAQLTYEQYF	TRBV6-5	TRBJ2-7	NA	once
TGCGCCAGCAGCCAAGGGAAGTCTAGGAGAGATACGCAGTATTTT	CASSQGKSRRDTQYF	TRBV4-1	TRBJ2-3	NA	NA
TGCGCCAGCAGTAACCCGGGACAGGCGCCCGGGGAGCAGTACTTC	CASSNPGQAPGEQYF	TRBV4-1	TRBJ2-7	TRBD1	NA
TGTGCCAGTGATGAGGGAATCGGCGGAAACACCATATATTTT	CASDEGIGGNTIYF	TRBV9	TRBJ1-3	NA	NA
TGTGCCAGCAGCGGATATGGACAGGGCCTTGATCAGCCCCAGCATTTT	CASSGYGQGLDQPQHF	TRBV2	TRBJ1-5	TRBD1	NA
TGTGCCAGCAGCCTCATCCCAGACAGGGTGGGGGCTCACTATGGCTACACCTTC	CASSLIPDRVGAHYGYTF	TRBV9	TRBJ1-2	TRBD1	NA
TGTGCCAGCAGCTCACAGGGGGCCGGGAATGAAAAACTGTTTTTT	CASSSQGAGNEKLFF	TRBV7-2	TRBJ1-4	TRBD1	NA
TGTGCCAGCAGCATTCCTCAGGGACAGGAAAAACTGTTTTTT	CASSIPQGQEKLFF	TRBV2	TRBJ1-4	TRBD1	NA
TGTGCCAGCTCCCCTGGGCGGGGAACTAATGAAAAACTGTTTTTT	CASSPGRGTNEKLFF	TRBV18	TRBJ1-4	NA	NA
TGTGCCAGCAGCCGGACTAGTGATACGCAGTATTTT	CASSRTSDTQYF	TRBV7-9	TRBJ2-3	TRBD2	NA
TGTGCCAGCAGCTCTTTCAGGGGGAAGGGTGCCAAAAACATTCAGTACTTC	CASSSFRGKGAKNIQYF	TRBV11-2	TRBJ2-4	TRBD1	NA
TGTGCCAGCAGTTTGAGCGGGGGCGCGTGGACTGAAGCTTTCTTT	CASSLSGGAWTEAFF	TRBV28	TRBJ1-1	NA	NA
TGTGCCAGCAGTGACTCGAGCGGGAGGCCCGGGGAGCTGTTTTTT	CASSDSSGRPGELFF	TRBV6-4	TRBJ2-2	TRBD2	NA
TGTGCCAGCGGTGACAGGGGGCATAATGAAGCTTTCTTT	CASGDRGHNEAFF	TRBV7-9	TRBJ1-1	TRBD1	once
TGTGCCAGCAGCCCATACTCGGGAGATTACGAGCAGTACTTC	CASSPYSGDYEQYF	TRBV11-3	TRBJ2-7	NA	NA
TGTGCCAGCAGTGAATACCGGACAGGGGTAACAGATACGCAGTATTTT	CASSEYRTGVTDTQYF	TRBV6-1	TRBJ2-3	TRBD1	NA
TGTGCCAGCAGCTTGGGCCCGGGACAGGGGCATGAGCAGTTCTTC	CASSLGPGQGHEQFF	TRBV7-8	TRBJ2-1	TRBD1	NA
TGTGCCACCATCAAGGCAGCGGCCGGCACTGAAGCTTTCTTT	CATIKAAAGTEAFF	TRBV6-1	TRBJ1-1	NA	NA
TGTGCCAGCAGCGCTGCAATCGGGGGAAGAGACACCATATATTTT	CASSAAIGGRDTIYF	TRBV7-6	TRBJ1-3	NA	NA
TGTGCCAGCAGTACCGGGACAGGGTGGACCGGGGAGCTGTTTTTT	CASSTGTGWTGELFF	TRBV6-1	TRBJ2-2	TRBD1	NA
TGTGCCAGCAGCTTAAGTCACCGGGGTCTCTACGAGCAGTACTTC	CASSLSHRGLYEQYF	TRBV7-9	TRBJ2-7	NA	NA
TGTGCCATCAGTGAACGACAGAACACTGAAGCTTTCTTT	CAISERQNTEAFF	TRBV10-3	TRBJ1-1	NA	NA
NA	CASEFGEGRYGYTF	TRBV28	TRBJ1-2	NA	NA
TGTGCCAGCAGTTTCGACAGGGGGTATAATTCACCCCTCCACTTT	CASSFDRGYNSPLHF	TRBV5-4	TRBJ1-6	TRBD1	NA
TGTGCCAGCAGCGTAGCCCCGGGGGGAATAGTCGATGAGCAGTTCTTC	CASSVAPGGIVDEQFF	TRBV9	TRBJ2-1	TRBD2	NA
TGTGCCACCAGCAGTGGGGAGGACCCTAAAGCTTTCTTT	CATSSGEDPKAFF	TRBV15	TRBJ1-1	NA	NA
TGTGCCAGCAGTGTTGCCACAAGTTCCTTGGCCTATGGCTACACCTTC	CASSVATSSLAYGYTF	TRBV2	TRBJ1-2	NA	NA
TGTGCCAGCAGTTTTGGACAGAACAATGAGCAGTTCTTC	CASSFGQNNEQFF	TRBV6-5	TRBJ2-1	NA	NA
TGTGCCAGCAGCTCGCCAGTGGAACTAATCTACAATGAGCAGTTCTTC	CASSSPVELIYNEQFF	TRBV28	TRBJ2-1	NA	NA
TGTGCCAGCTCACCACAACTAGCGGGGGGCCCGAACACCGGGGAGCTGTTTTTT	CASSPQLAGGPNTGELFF	TRBV18	TRBJ2-2	TRBD2	NA
TGTGCCAGCAGCCCTCCCACAGCCGGGGGCACAGATACGCAGTATTTT	CASSPPTAGGTDTQYF	TRBV7-8	TRBJ2-3	NA	NA
TGTGCCAGCAGAGACTTAGCGGGGGTGTCCTACGAGCAGTACTTC	CASRDLAGVSYEQYF	TRBV2	TRBJ2-7	TRBD2	NA
TGTGCCAGCAGCCAAGAATCTGGACCGGGGGGGTACACTGAAGCTTTCTTT	CASSQESGPGGYTEAFF	TRBV4-2	TRBJ1-1	NA	NA
TGTGCCACCAGCAGCAGGGGCATCGGTGAAAAACTGTTTTTT	CATSSRGIGEKLFF	TRBV15	TRBJ1-4	NA	NA
TGTGCCAGCTCTCCGGACATGGGGCACGAAAAATTGTTTTTT	CASSPDMGHEKLFF	TRBV27	TRBJ1-4	NA	NA